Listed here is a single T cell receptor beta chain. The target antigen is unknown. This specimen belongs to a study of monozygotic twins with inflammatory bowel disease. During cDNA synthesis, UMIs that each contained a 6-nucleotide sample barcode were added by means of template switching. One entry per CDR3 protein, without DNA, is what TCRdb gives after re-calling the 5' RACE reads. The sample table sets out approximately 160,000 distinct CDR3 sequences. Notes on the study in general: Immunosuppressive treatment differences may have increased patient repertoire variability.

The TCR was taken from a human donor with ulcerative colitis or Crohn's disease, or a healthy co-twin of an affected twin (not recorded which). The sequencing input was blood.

The CDR3 sequence is CASMVGGLSSEQYF. The gene calls are TRBV5-1 and TRBJ2-7; there is no DNA to check the TCRdb D call of TRBD1. CDR3 length: 14 amino acids. CDR1 and CDR2 from the germline V gene are SGHRS and YFSETQ.